This T cell receptor beta chain was sequenced during a study of blood T cell repertoires in COVID-19. Study as a whole: Material from acute and convalescent COVID-19 was sourced from the United States, Italy and Spain. Sample material is recorded as cDNA or gDNA derived from T cells, B-cell-depleted T cells, or PBMCs.

Germline lookup yields CDR1 MNHEY and CDR2 SVGAGI. V was pared by 4 bases and J by 1 base, with 1 base of the junction left unmatched. The CDR3 extends over 15 amino acids. In the authors' methods: Estimation of nucleated cell counts relied on the amplification of reference gene primers. Clones were read by immunoSEQ multiplex PCR, and TCRdb kept only the in-frame ones, dropping some. That table gives V, J and clone size, and the DNA gave D and trimming. The data show tens of thousands of clones, 80% to 85% seen once. The sequence was obtained from a human donor in a cohort sampled during active COVID-19. The sequencing sample was made of peripheral blood. The gene calls are TRBV6-5 and TRBJ2-3, with 11 nucleotides matching TRBD2. CDR3 region: CASSLLAGGTDTQYF. The CDR3 DNA reads as TGTGCCAGCAGTTTACTAGCGGGGGGCACAGATACGCAGTATTTT.